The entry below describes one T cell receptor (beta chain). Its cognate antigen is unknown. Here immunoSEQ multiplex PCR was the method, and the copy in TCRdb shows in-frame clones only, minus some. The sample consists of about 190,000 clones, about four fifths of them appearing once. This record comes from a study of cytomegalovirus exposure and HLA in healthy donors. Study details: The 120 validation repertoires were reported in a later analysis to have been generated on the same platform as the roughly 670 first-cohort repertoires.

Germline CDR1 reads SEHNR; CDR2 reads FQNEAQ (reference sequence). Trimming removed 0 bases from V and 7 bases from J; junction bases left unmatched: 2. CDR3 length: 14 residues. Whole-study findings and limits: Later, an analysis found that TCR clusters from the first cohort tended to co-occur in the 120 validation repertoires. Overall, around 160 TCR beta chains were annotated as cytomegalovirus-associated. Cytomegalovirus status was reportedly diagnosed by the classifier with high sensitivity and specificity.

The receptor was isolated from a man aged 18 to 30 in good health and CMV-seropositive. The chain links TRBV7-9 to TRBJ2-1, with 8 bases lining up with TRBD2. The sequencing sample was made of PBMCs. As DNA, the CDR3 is TGTGCCAGCAGCTTAGCGGGGACTAGGAATGAGCAGTTCTTC. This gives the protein CASSLAGTRNEQFF.